The T cell receptor beta chain described here comes from a study of shared clonotypes between healthy human individuals. CDR1 SGHNT and CDR2 YYREEE come from the germline V gene (reference sequence). Trimming pared 1 base from V and 2 bases from J, leaving 13 bases between. The CDR3 totals 15 residues. Per the original data handling: For the immunoSEQ data, sequences were junction-only without quality scores, so filtering differed. Libraries were prepared by immunoSEQ multiplex PCR; TCRdb keeps only in-frame clonotypes and omits some of them. V, J and clone size derive from that table, while D and trimming were established from the DNA sequence. The sample has some 500,000 clones, around 80% seen once.

The clonotype was recovered from a middle-aged woman in good health. Some clones in this sample may be carry-over from other donors' samples. The sequencing sample was made of PBMCs. The V gene is TRBV5-4, the J gene TRBJ2-7; D remains unclear. The CDR3 reads CASSLRQAVTYEQYF. CDR3 bases: TGTGCCAGCAGCTTGAGGCAGGCCGTGACCTACGAGCAGTACTTC.